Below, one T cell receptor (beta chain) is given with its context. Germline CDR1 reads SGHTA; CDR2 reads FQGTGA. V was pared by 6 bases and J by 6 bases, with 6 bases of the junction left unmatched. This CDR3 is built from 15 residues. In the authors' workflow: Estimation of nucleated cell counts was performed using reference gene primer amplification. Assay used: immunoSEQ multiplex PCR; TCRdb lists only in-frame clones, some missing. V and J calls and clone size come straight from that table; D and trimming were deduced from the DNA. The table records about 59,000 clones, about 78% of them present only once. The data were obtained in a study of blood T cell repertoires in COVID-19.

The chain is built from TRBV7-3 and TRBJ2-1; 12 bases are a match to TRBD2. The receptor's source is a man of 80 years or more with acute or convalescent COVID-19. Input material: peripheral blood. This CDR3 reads CASSSLAGGPNEQFF. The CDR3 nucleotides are TGTGCCAGCAGTTCACTAGCGGGAGGACCCAATGAGCAGTTCTTC.